This T cell receptor beta chain derives from a study of OX40 agonist ivuxolimab in advanced cancers. Looked up from germline, CDR1 is MNHEY and CDR2 is SMNVEV (reference sequence). V lost 3 bases and J lost 4, with 10 bases in between. CDR3 length: 15 amino acids. Repertoires were generated with immunoSEQ multiplex PCR, while TCRdb's copy carries only in-frame clones and drops some. The table lists tens of thousands of clones, 85% to 90% of them singletons. The chain uses TRBV27 and TRBJ1-6, with a tentative D call TRBD1 (6 bases). Sequencing was performed on CD4+ or CD8+ T cells sorted from blood, taken in a trial of the OX40 agonist ivuxolimab. This receptor was identified in an adult with an advanced solid tumor such as melanoma, head and neck, liver or kidney cancer. In nucleotides, the CDR3 is TGTGCCAGCAGTTTTGGGGGCGTTTATAATTCACCCCTCCACTTT. Translating it yields CASSFGGVYNSPLHF.